This passage covers 14 T cell receptor beta chains from one sample sequenced in a study of blood T cells in healthy people across ages. A J-beta primer mix and a sample-barcoded 5' primer were used in a second PCR of roughly 7 to 12 cycles. MiXCR, run by TCRdb on the 5' RACE reads, gives a single entry per CDR3 protein. The table includes 950,000 to 1,200,000 distinct CDR3 sequences, more than 30% detected once. The source material was blood. These receptors originate from a young man in good health.

Concerning this clonotype itself: A junction end diverges from the germline sequence, so it may reflect a read error. The J gene is TRBJ2-1, the V gene TRBV9; 7 positions match TRBD1. Germline CDR1 reads SGDLS; CDR2 reads YYNGEE. This CDR3 has 15 amino acids. As DNA, the CDR3 is TGTGCTAGCAGCGTAGATGAGGGGGCAAGCAATGAGCAGTTCTTC. Amino acids: CASSVDEGASNEQFF. The full variable domain, in which reference TRBV9 and TRBJ2-1 provide the parts outside the CDR3, is DSGVTQTPKHLITATGQRVTLRCSPRSGDLSVYWYQQSLDQGLQFLIQYYNGEERAKGNILERFSAQQFPDLHSELNLSSLELGDSALYFCASSVDEGASNEQFFGPGTRLTVL.

The chain couples TRBV4-1 to TRBJ2-3; TRBD2 aligns across 9 bases. Germline V gives CDR1 MGHRA, CDR2 YSYEKL. CDR3 length equals 15 residues. J was trimmed by 2 bases and V by 5 bases; bases with no gene match: 5. CDR3 sequence reads: CASSKSGGYTDTQYF. CDR3 coding DNA: TGCGCCAGCAGCAAGAGCGGGGGGTACACAGATACGCAGTATTTT.

This sequence joins TRBV3-1 and TRBJ1-3; D is perhaps TRBD1 (6 bases). V was pared by 5 bases and J by 2 bases, with 13 bases between. Germline V CDR1 and CDR2: LGHDT, YNNKEL (reference sequence). This CDR3 is built from 15 residues. The DNA for the CDR3 is TGTGCCAGCAGCTCGTCACAGGGAGCTGGAAACACCATATATTTT. This codes for CASSSSQGAGNTIYF.

The rearrangement joins TRBV19 to TRBJ2-3; D gene ambiguous. Germline lookup yields CDR1 LNHDA and CDR2 SQIVND (reference sequence). V dropped 9 bases and J dropped 0 bases, with 16 bases sitting between them. The CDR3 is 15 amino acids. The CDR3: CASSRWQASTDTQYF. DNA of the CDR3: TGTGCCAGCAGCCGGTGGCAGGCGAGCACAGATACGCAGTATTTT.

This clonotype was observed at least ten times. The CDR3 region is CSVEDRVGASYGYTF. The CDR3 nucleotides are TGCAGCGTTGAAGATCGGGTAGGGGCCAGCTATGGCTACACCTTC. This chain joins TRBV29-1 and TRBJ1-2, with D maybe TRBD1 (5 bases). CDR1 is SQVTM and CDR2 is ANQGSEA in the germline V gene. Trimming took 0 bases from V and 4 from J, leaving 15 bases between them. The CDR3 loop spans 15 amino acids.

This clonotype has ten or more counts. This chain uses TRBV4-2 with TRBJ1-2; D uncertain. The CDR3 has 14 residues. V was clipped by 4 bases and J by 4 bases, with 13 bases between them. The germline V gene has CDR1 LGHNA and CDR2 YNFKEQ. The CDR3 loop reads CASSPQVGSYGYTF. The CDR3 bases are TGTGCCAGCAGCCCTCAAGTTGGGTCCTATGGCTACACCTTC.

This clonotype has more than one count but fewer than ten. The V gene is TRBV12-3 or TRBV12-4, the J gene TRBJ1-2; possibly TRBD1 for D (6 bases). Trimming removed 3 bases from V and 2 bases from J, with 10 bases in between. This CDR3 contains 14 residues. The CDR3 spells CASSLWGRNYGYTF. In nucleotides, the CDR3 is TGTGCCAGCAGTTTGTGGGGGCGAAACTATGGCTACACCTTC.

Only a few counts were recorded for this clonotype. The chain combines TRBV27 with TRBJ1-1; TRBD1 is a possible D gene (5 bases). V gave up 9 bases and J gave up 8 bases, with 13 bases separating them. The CDR3 totals 11 residues. The germline gives CDR1 MNHEY, CDR2 SMNVEV (reference sequence). CDR3 in amino acids: CASHISGEAFF. CDR3 nucleotide sequence: TGTGCCAGTCATATTTCAGGGGAAGCTTTCTTT.

In regard to this clonotype: One junction end disagrees with the germline gene, perhaps due to a read error. The chain uses TRBV4-3 and TRBJ2-3, with 10 bases identical to TRBD2. From germline, CDR1 is LGHNA and CDR2 YSLEER. The length of the CDR3 is 16 residues. The CDR3 loop reads CASSISGGPSTDRQYF. The CDR3 DNA sequence: TGCGCCAGCAGCATTAGCGGGGGGCCTAGCACAGATAGGCAGTATTTT.

This clonotype turned up a few times. The rearrangement uses TRBV25-1 and TRBJ1-3, with unresolved D. Per germline, CDR1 MGHDK and CDR2 SYGVNS. This CDR3 has 14 amino acids. Trimming pared 5 bases from V and 0 bases from J, leaving 8 bases between. The CDR3: CASSRLGSGNTIYF. The CDR3 coding sequence is TGTGCCAGCAGTCGACTGGGCTCTGGAAACACCATATATTTT.

The chain has TRBV5-6 and TRBJ1-2, with 7 bases matching TRBD1. This CDR3 is 16 amino acids long. V lost 4 bases to trimming and J lost 2 bases; unmatched junction nucleotides: 11. Germline assignment: CDR1 SGHDT and CDR2 YYEEEE. The CDR3 DNA reads TGTGCCAGCAGCGGGCACGGGACAGCATCCAACTATGGCTACACCTTC. Amino acid sequence: CASSGHGTASNYGYTF.

This clonotype was detected only once. In DNA, the CDR3 is TGTGCCAGCAGTTTATCGGGGGACACCTACGAGCAGTACTTC. The encoded protein is CASSLSGDTYEQYF. This chain joins TRBV27 and TRBJ2-7, with D possibly matching TRBD1 (6 bases). Germline V gene data show CDR1 as MNHEY and CDR2 as SMNVEV (reference sequence). The CDR3 sequence is 14 residues long. V was trimmed by 0 bases and J by 2 bases, leaving 8 bases between them.

V and J are TRBV20-1 and TRBJ2-2; D uncertain. The length of the CDR3 is 16 residues. CDR1 DFQATT and CDR2 SNEGSKA come from the germline V gene (reference sequence). V was clipped by 2 bases and J by 5 bases, with 18 bases between them. CDR3 residues: CSARSAGKILTGELFF. CDR3 bases: TGCAGTGCTAGATCCGCTGGGAAAATCCTGACCGGGGAGCTGTTTTTT.

The chain links TRBV5-1 to TRBJ2-7; possibly TRBD2 for D (6 bases). This CDR3 contains 13 residues. Germline assignment: CDR1 SGHRS and CDR2 YFSETQ. V was pared by 4 bases and J by 3 bases, with 11 bases between. The DNA for the CDR3 is TGCGCCAGCAGCCGTGGGGAGGACTACGAGCAGTACTTC. It specifies CASSRGEDYEQYF.